This T cell receptor (beta chain) was captured by sequencing in a study of identical twins. One entry per CDR3 protein, called by TCRdb with MiXCR from the 5' RACE reads. The top ten clones hold approximately 0.98% of a sample with a few hundred thousand distinct CDR3 sequences, 13% to 15% of them seen once. This clonotype has only a few counts. The CDR3 has 15 amino acids. CDR1 is SNHLY, CDR2 FYNNEI, per germline. The V gene lost 0 bases and the J gene lost 4 bases, with 13 bases spanning the gap. Separately, the same data were catalogued under a study of yellow fever vaccine responses in identical twins.

Sequenced sample: CD4+ T cells sorted from blood. This chain links TRBV2 with TRBJ2-7, with a tentative D call TRBD1 (6 bases). This receptor was identified in a young woman in good health. The CDR3 loop reads CASSEAQGRFYEQYF. The DNA of the CDR3 is TGTGCCAGCAGTGAAGCCCAGGGGCGATTTTACGAGCAGTACTTC.